This T cell receptor (beta chain) is from a study of blood T cell repertoires in COVID-19. V was clipped by 9 bases and J by 2 bases; unmatched bases: 4. Germline V CDR1 and CDR2: SGHVS, FNYEAQ. This CDR3 has 14 amino acids. The protocol was immunoSEQ multiplex PCR, while the TCRdb copy is restricted to in-frame clones and leaves out a portion. Among approximately 240,000 clones listed, roughly 80% were seen once. The chain employs TRBV7-6 and TRBJ2-2; 9 bases map to TRBD2. This receptor was identified in a woman aged 40 to 49 with acute COVID-19. What was sequenced was PBMCs or T cells enriched from blood (not recorded which). The CDR3 loop reads CASASGDNTGELFF. The CDR3 nucleotides read TGTGCCAGTGCTAGCGGGGACAACACCGGGGAGCTGTTTTTT.